A single sample is the source of the 9 T cell receptor beta chains below, sequenced in a study of long-term antiretroviral therapy in people with HIV. Sequencing relied on immunoSEQ assay v3.0, run at survey level. The assay was immunoSEQ multiplex PCR, and TCRdb's table has in-frame clones only and misses some. Of 20,000 to 25,000 clones in the sample, just under 85% were seen once. Sequenced material: unsorted PBMCs, taken 0.5 years after starting antiretroviral therapy. All receptors derive from a man between 18 and 35 years old with HIV.

The chain combines TRBV15 with TRBJ2-1; D gene uncertain. CDR1 LNHNV and CDR2 YYDKDF come from the germline V gene (reference sequence). The CDR3 totals 11 residues. V lost 8 bases and J lost 8, with 10 bases in between. The CDR3 loop reads CATGLIHEQFF. CDR3 in DNA: TGTGCCACCGGGCTAATCCATGAGCAGTTCTTC.

The chain is built from TRBV7-2 and TRBJ2-7; 7 bases fit TRBD2. This CDR3 contains 15 residues. Per germline, CDR1 SGHTA and CDR2 FQGNSA. Unmatched junction bases numbered 9, after V lost 3 bases and J lost 4 bases. The CDR3 region is CASSFEAGWGYEQYF. For the CDR3, the DNA is TGTGCCAGCAGCTTCGAAGCGGGATGGGGTTACGAGCAGTACTTC.

This chain connects TRBV4-1 to TRBJ1-5; 7 bases align to TRBD1. Trimming cost V 1 base and J 3 bases; bases outside gene matches: 6. CDR1 MGHRA and CDR2 YSYEKL come from the germline V gene. This CDR3 region has 16 residues. The CDR3 nucleotides read TGCGCCAGCAGCCAAGCGTCAGGGGGGACCAATCAGCCCCAGCATTTT. This codes for CASSQASGGTNQPQHF.

Only a few counts were recorded for this clone. The rearrangement joins TRBV11-3 to TRBJ2-1, with 9 bases that match TRBD2. Germline lookup yields CDR1 SGHNT and CDR2 YENEEA. This CDR3 is built from 16 residues. V shed 5 bases, J shed 7 bases, and the junction held 12 bases outside the gene matches. For the CDR3, the DNA is TGTGCCAGCAGCCCTGTCGTAGCGGGAGACTTAAATGAGCAGTTCTTC. Translation: CASSPVVAGDLNEQFF.

The J gene is TRBJ1-4, the V gene TRBV10-3; a possible D gene is TRBD1 (5 bases). The germline V and J ends were trimmed by 0 bases and 8 bases, with 16 bases remaining between them. Per germline, CDR1 ENHRY and CDR2 SYGVKD. There are 16 residues in the CDR3. The CDR3 sequence: CAISESTAGYKEKLFF. The DNA of the CDR3 is TGTGCCATCAGTGAGTCGACGGCAGGGTATAAGGAAAAACTGTTTTTT.

The table lists this clone with a few counts. The chain employs TRBV25-1 and TRBJ1-6, with D uncertain. This CDR3 region has 12 residues. V shed 9 bases and J shed 7 bases, with 10 bases lying between them. CDR1 and CDR2 (germline): MGHDK, SYGVNS. The CDR3 reads CASRQVNSPLHF. In nucleotides, the CDR3 is TGTGCCAGTAGACAAGTAAATTCACCCCTCCACTTT.

This clone has only one observation. The genes are TRBV5-8 and TRBJ1-2, with a weak D call TRBD1 (5 bases). Trimming pared 4 bases from V and 7 bases from J, leaving 17 bases between. This CDR3 spans 14 amino acids. Germline V gene lookup returns CDR1 SGHTS and CDR2 YDEGEE. The CDR3 sequence: CASSPPGRQSGYTF. The CDR3 coding sequence is TGTGCCAGCAGCCCCCCAGGGCGTCAGAGTGGCTACACCTTC.

The chain uses TRBV15 and TRBJ1-5, with D hard to call. Germline assignment: CDR1 LNHNV and CDR2 YYDKDF (reference sequence). V lost 3 bases to trimming and J lost 4 bases, with 7 bases between them. The CDR3 is 13 amino acids. The chain's CDR3 is CATSSRLNQPQHF. As DNA, the CDR3 is TGTGCCACCAGCAGTCGGTTGAATCAGCCCCAGCATTTT.

The rearrangement joins TRBV9 to TRBJ2-1; TRBD2 agrees at 11 bases. The germline gives CDR1 SGDLS, CDR2 YYNGEE. The CDR3 length is 17 residues. Trimming at V came to 2 bases and at J to 8 bases, leaving 12 bases not matched to a gene. The CDR3 sequence: CASSVRGSGRAGDEQFF. The CDR3 coding sequence is TGTGCCAGCAGCGTGAGAGGTAGCGGGAGGGCGGGGGATGAGCAGTTCTTC. The whole variable domain, filled in from reference TRBV9 and TRBJ2-1, reads DSGVTQTPKHLITATGQRVTLRCSPRSGDLSVYWYQQSLDQGLQFLIQYYNGEERAKGNILERFSAQQFPDLHSELNLSSLELGDSALYFCASSVRGSGRAGDEQFFGPGTRLTVL.